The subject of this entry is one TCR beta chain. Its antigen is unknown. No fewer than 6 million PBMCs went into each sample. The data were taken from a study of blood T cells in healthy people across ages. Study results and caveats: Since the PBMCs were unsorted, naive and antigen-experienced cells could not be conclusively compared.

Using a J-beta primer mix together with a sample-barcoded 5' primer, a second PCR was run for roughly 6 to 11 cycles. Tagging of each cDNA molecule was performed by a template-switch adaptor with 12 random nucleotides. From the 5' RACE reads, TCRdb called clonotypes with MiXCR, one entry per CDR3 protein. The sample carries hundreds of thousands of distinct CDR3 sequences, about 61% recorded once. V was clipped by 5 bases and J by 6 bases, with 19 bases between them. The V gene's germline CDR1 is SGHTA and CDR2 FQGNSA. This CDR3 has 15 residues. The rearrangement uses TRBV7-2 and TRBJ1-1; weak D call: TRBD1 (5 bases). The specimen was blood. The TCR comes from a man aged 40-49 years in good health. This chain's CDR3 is CASSPAGPGTPEAFF. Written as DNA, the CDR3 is TGTGCCAGCAGCCCGGCGGGGCCAGGGACCCCTGAAGCTTTCTTT.